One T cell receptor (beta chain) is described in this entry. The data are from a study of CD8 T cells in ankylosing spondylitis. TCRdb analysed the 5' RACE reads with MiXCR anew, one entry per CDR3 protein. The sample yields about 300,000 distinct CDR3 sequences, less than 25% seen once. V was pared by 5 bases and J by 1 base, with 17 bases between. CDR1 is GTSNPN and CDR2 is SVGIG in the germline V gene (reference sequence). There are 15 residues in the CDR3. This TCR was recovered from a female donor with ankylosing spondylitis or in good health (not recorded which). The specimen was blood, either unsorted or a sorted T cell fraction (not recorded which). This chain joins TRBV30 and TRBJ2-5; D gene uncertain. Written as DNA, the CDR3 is TGTGCCTGGCAAGCGACGGCAGTCTCCCAAGAGACCCAGTACTTC. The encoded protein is CAWQATAVSQETQYF.